This is a list of T cell receptor beta chains from one sample in a study of T cells in narcolepsy. Profiling relied on immunoSEQ multiplex PCR, and the TCRdb table lists in-frame clones only, not all of them. The sample has tens of thousands of clones, 75% to 90% seen once. The sample taken for sequencing was CD45RA- memory CD4+ T cells from PBMCs. The receptors were sampled from a human donor with narcolepsy. CDR3s include the opening cysteine and the closing phenylalanine or tryptophan. Each record gives: J gene, V gene, D gene, clone size, CDR3 DNA, CDR3 protein. A D gene is named only where the DNA matches it firmly. For some rows the clone size is stated as once, few or many, or as a class when expanded; others skip it.

TRBJ1-1 | TRBV10-2 | - | few | TGCGCCAGCAGTTCAGGGAACACTGAAGCTTTCTTT | CASSSGNTEAFF
TRBJ1-2 | TRBV10-3 | - | - | TGTGCCATCAGTGAACGGGAACGACCCGCGGGTTATGGCTACACCTTC | CAISERERPAGYGYTF
TRBJ2-1 | TRBV30 | - | - | TGTGCCTGCCCCCGGGGGCGGGGCTACAATGAGCAGTTCTTC | CACPRGRGYNEQFF
TRBJ2-3 | TRBV9 | - | - | TGTGCCAGCAGCGTGGGAGGCTGGACAGATACGCAGTATTTT | CASSVGGWTDTQYF
TRBJ2-7 | TRBV4-3 | - | - | TGCGCCAGCAGCCAACAGGTAGATAAACCCTACGAGCAGTACTTC | CASSQQVDKPYEQYF
TRBJ2-3 | TRBV5-1 | TRBD2 | - | TGCGCCAGCAGCTTGGGACGTCCCGGGAGGATGGGGGATACGCAGTATTTT | CASSLGRPGRMGDTQYF
TRBJ1-6 | TRBV27 | - | - | TGTGCCAGTAAGGGTGTCTATAATTCACCCCTCCACTTT | CASKGVYNSPLHF
TRBJ2-1 | TRBV9 | TRBD1 | - | TGTGCCAGCAGCCCCCAAACCACCGGGACAGGGAGCTCCTACAATGAGCAGTTCTTC | CASSPQTTGTGSSYNEQFF
TRBJ2-1 | TRBV5-4 | - | - | TGTGCCAGCAGCTTGGGAGGTGAGCAGTTCTTC | CASSLGGEQFF
TRBJ1-1 | TRBV7-2 | - | - | TGTGCCAGCAGCTTAGGGGCTTGGACCGCTGAAGCTTTCTTT | CASSLGAWTAEAFF
TRBJ2-3 | TRBV4-3 | TRBD2 | - | TGCGCCAGCAGCCAAGTTCCAGCGGGGATTAGCACAGATACGCAGTATTTT | CASSQVPAGISTDTQYF
TRBJ2-2 | TRBV6-5 | TRBD2 | once | TGTGCCAGCAGAAATCTAGCGGTGGGTCGTGGGGAGCTGTTTTTT | CASRNLAVGRGELFF
TRBJ1-5 | TRBV10-3 | TRBD1 | - | TGTGCCATCAGCGGACAGGGAAAGGATCAGCCCCAGCATTTT | CAISGQGKDQPQHF
TRBJ2-7 | TRBV6-1 | - | - | TGTGCCAGCAGTCCCGCAGGGTACACCTACGAGCAGTACTTC | CASSPAGYTYEQYF
TRBJ1-2 | TRBV7-9 | - | - | TGTGCCAGCAGCTTAGACGGGTATGGCTACACCTTC | CASSLDGYGYTF
TRBJ1-1 | TRBV10-1 | - | - | TGCGCCAGCAGTGAGAACCGCGGCACTGAAGCTTTCTTT | CASSENRGTEAFF
TRBJ2-7 | TRBV27 | - | - | TGTGCCAGCAGTCCTACAGGGCCTGTATACGAGCAGTACTTC | CASSPTGPVYEQYF
TRBJ1-5 | TRBV28 | - | once | TGTGCCAGCAGTTCTTCACACAACAACCGCAATCAGCCCCAGCATTTT | CASSSSHNNRNQPQHF
TRBJ2-7 | TRBV12-5 | TRBD2 | - | TGTGCTAGTGGTCTTAGCGGGAGCAACGAGCAGTACTTC | CASGLSGSNEQYF
TRBJ2-3 | TRBV6-1 | - | - | TGTGCCAGCGGCGGGACAGTCACAGATACGCAGTATTTT | CASGGTVTDTQYF
TRBJ2-5 | TRBV7-2 | TRBD2 | - | TGTGCCAGCAGCCCAACTAGCGGGACCCAAGAGACCCAGTACTTC | CASSPTSGTQETQYF
TRBJ1-1 | TRBV6-6 | - | - | TGTGCCAGCAGCAACTACGGGGGAACTGAAGCTTTCTTT | CASSNYGGTEAFF
TRBJ2-5 | TRBV10-2 | - | - | TGCGCCAGCAGTGACTTCGACAGGAAAGAGACCCAGTACTTC | CASSDFDRKETQYF
TRBJ2-6 | TRBV10-3 | - | - | TGTGCCATCGGGGGGACAGAGATCTCTGGGGCCAACGTCCTGACTTTC | CAIGGTEISGANVLTF
TRBJ2-2 | TRBV30 | - | - | TGTGCCTGGCTGGGACCAACTAACACCGGGGAGCTGTTTTTT | CAWLGPTNTGELFF
TRBJ2-1 | TRBV29-1 | - | - | TGCAGCGCTGGTATCCTGTGGAATGAGCAGTTCTTC | CSAGILWNEQFF
TRBJ2-7 | TRBV6-5 | TRBD1 | - | TGTGCCAGCAGGGTCCGGGACAGGGACGAGCAGTACTTC | CASRVRDRDEQYF
TRBJ2-3 | TRBV10-3 | - | - | TGTGCCATCAGTGAGTCGACGGCTTCCACAGATACGCAGTATTTT | CAISESTASTDTQYF
TRBJ1-3 | TRBV9 | - | - | TGTGCCAGCAGCGATCAGGATCAGGGAAACACCATATATTTT | CASSDQDQGNTIYF
TRBJ2-2 | TRBV14 | - | - | TGTGCCAGCAGCCAATTGGAGTGGGGCGGGGAGCTGTTTTTT | CASSQLEWGGELFF
TRBJ2-7 | TRBV6-4 | TRBD2 | - | TGTGCCAGAAAACCCCGACGCACTAGCGGGAGGCCCCTTTACTACGAGCAGTACTTC | CARKPRRTSGRPLYYEQYF
TRBJ1-2 | TRBV7-9 | - | - | TGTGCCAGCAGCTTACAACGGGGGGCCCTTAACTATGGCTACACCTTC | CASSLQRGALNYGYTF
TRBJ1-1 | TRBV2 | - | - | TGTGCCAGCAGTGTGACTAGGGGGTTAGGAACTGAAGCTTTCTTT | CASSVTRGLGTEAFF
TRBJ2-7 | TRBV15 | - | once | TGTGCCACCAGTAACAGGGTCTCCTACGAGCAGTACTTC | CATSNRVSYEQYF
TRBJ2-3 | TRBV30 | TRBD2 | - | TGTGCCTGGAGTCGACCCGACGGGACTAGCGAGGGCACAGATACGCAGTATTTT | CAWSRPDGTSEGTDTQYF
TRBJ1-2 | TRBV5-1 | TRBD1 | once | TGCGCCAGCAGCCAGGGACAGGGTACTGGCTACACCTTC | CASSQGQGTGYTF
TRBJ1-4 | TRBV28 | - | - | TGTGCCAGCGATGGACGTGAAAAACTGTTTTTT | CASDGREKLFF
TRBJ2-2 | TRBV7-2 | - | - | TGTGCCAGCAGCTTAGGTCGCGGGGCGAACACCGGGGAGCTGTTTTTT | CASSLGRGANTGELFF
TRBJ1-5 | TRBV5-4 | - | - | TGTGCCAGCAGCTCCGGGGGAAGCAATCAGCCCCAGCATTTT | CASSSGGSNQPQHF
TRBJ1-2 | TRBV7-3 | - | - | TGTGCCAAAACAATGGCCGGCTACACCTTC | CAKTMAGYTF
TRBJ2-2 | TRBV19 | - | once | TGTGCCAGCACGGGGCCCGGAGCCGGGGAGCTGTTTTTT | CASTGPGAGELFF
TRBJ1-2 | TRBV2 | - | - | TGTGCCAGCAACGTTCGAGGGGAGAGTGGCTACACCTTC | CASNVRGESGYTF